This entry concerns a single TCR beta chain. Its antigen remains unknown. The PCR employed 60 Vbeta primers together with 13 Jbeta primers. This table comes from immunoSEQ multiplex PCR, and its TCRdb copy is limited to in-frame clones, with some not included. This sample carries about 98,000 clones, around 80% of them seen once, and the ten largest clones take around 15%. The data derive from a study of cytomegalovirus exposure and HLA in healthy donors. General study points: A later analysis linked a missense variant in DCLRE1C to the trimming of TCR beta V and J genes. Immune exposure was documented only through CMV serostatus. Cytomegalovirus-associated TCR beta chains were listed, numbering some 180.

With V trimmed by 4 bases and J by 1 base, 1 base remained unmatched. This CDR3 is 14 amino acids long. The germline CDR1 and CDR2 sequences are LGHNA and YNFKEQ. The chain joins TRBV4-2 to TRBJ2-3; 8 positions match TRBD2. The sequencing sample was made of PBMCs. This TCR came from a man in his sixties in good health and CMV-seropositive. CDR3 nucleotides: TGTGCCAGCAGCCTTAGCGGGGGCACAGATACGCAGTATTTT. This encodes CASSLSGGTDTQYF.